This T cell receptor beta chain was identified in a study of CXCR3-negative and CXCR3-positive naive CD8 T cells. The study's findings and limits: The majority of assays used fresh PBMCs, and CXCR3 expression partially decreased after cryopreservation. Across naive subsets, surface CD5 expression was comparable, and TCR strength was inferred from properties of the TRB CDR3. When CXCR3-positive naive cells were set against CXCR3-negative naive cells, the former had more hydrophobic TRB CDR3s. Whereas memory cells differed, naive CXCR3-negative and CXCR3-positive cells shared similar TRBV-TRBJ usage.

The CDR3 extends over 14 amino acids. Germline V gene data show CDR1 as SNHLY and CDR2 as FYNNEI. Comments on this clonotype: What it binds is not known.

5' RACE that incorporated UMI labels was used to prepare the TRB cDNA libraries. TCRdb re-called the 5' RACE reads, yielding one record per CDR3 amino acid sequence without DNA. The sample totals some 140,000 distinct CDR3 sequences. Triplicate sorts, 300,000 or so cells apiece, were made for each CD8+ T cell subset. The rearrangement uses TRBV2 and TRBJ2-1; no DNA is available, so the TRBD1 call from TCRdb remains unchecked. This clonotype originated in a human donor in good health. Some clones in this sample may be carry-over from other donors' samples. Sample: naive CXCR3+ CD8+ T cells from blood. As for subset: CD45RO-CCR7+CD27+CD95- naive CD8+ T cells expressing CXCR3 (TNR3+). The CDR3: CASSDDTGVNEQFF.